This is a list of T cell receptor beta chains from one sample in a study of T cell changes during pregnancy in multiple sclerosis. This table comes from immunoSEQ multiplex PCR, and its TCRdb copy is limited to in-frame clones, with some not included. The sample holds some 110,000 clones, 80% to 95% seen once. The input for sequencing was peripheral blood, taken after pregnancy. The receptors were sampled from a female donor with multiple sclerosis, enrolled in a pregnancy study. Each CDR3 is given with its conserved first and last residue. Fields, in order: V gene, clone size, J gene, D gene, CDR3 DNA, CDR3 protein. The D gene is left open where the match is weak. Clone size is given for some rows only: seen once, a few or many times, or a class if the clone is expanded.

V gene: TRBV6-5
clone size: -
J gene: TRBJ2-7
D gene: TRBD1
CDR3 DNA: TGTGCCAGCAGTTACGGAGGGACAGGGGGACACTACGAGCAGTACTTC
CDR3 protein: CASSYGGTGGHYEQYF

V gene: TRBV6-5
clone size: -
J gene: TRBJ1-1
D gene: -
CDR3 DNA: TGTGCCAGCAGGACAGTGAACACTGAAGCTTTCTTT
CDR3 protein: CASRTVNTEAFF

V gene: TRBV19
clone size: -
J gene: TRBJ2-7
D gene: TRBD1
CDR3 DNA: TGTGCCAGTAGTAACCGGGACAGGGACACTTGGGTGCAGTACTTC
CDR3 protein: CASSNRDRDTWVQYF

V gene: TRBV15
clone size: -
J gene: TRBJ1-1
D gene: -
CDR3 DNA: TGTGCCACCAGCAGAGAGAAGGGGGGGTCCACTGAAGCTTTCTTT
CDR3 protein: CATSREKGGSTEAFF

V gene: TRBV27
clone size: -
J gene: TRBJ1-1
D gene: TRBD1
CDR3 DNA: TGTGCCAGCAGTTTATCTTGGACAGGGTCGAACACTGAAGCTTTCTTT
CDR3 protein: CASSLSWTGSNTEAFF

V gene: TRBV6-4
clone size: -
J gene: TRBJ2-3
D gene: TRBD2
CDR3 DNA: TGTGCCAGCAGTGACTCGCGGACTAGTTTCACAGATACGCAGTATTTT
CDR3 protein: CASSDSRTSFTDTQYF

V gene: TRBV6-4
clone size: -
J gene: TRBJ2-1
D gene: TRBD2
CDR3 DNA: TGTGCCAGCAGCCCCCTAGCGGGAGGGCCAAATGAGCAGTTCTTC
CDR3 protein: CASSPLAGGPNEQFF

V gene: TRBV18
clone size: once
J gene: TRBJ1-1
D gene: -
CDR3 DNA: TGTGCCAGCTCACCGGCAGGATCGAACACTGAAGCTTTCTTT
CDR3 protein: CASSPAGSNTEAFF

V gene: TRBV19
clone size: -
J gene: TRBJ1-4
D gene: TRBD1
CDR3 DNA: TGTGCCAGTAGGCCAACCCCGGGACAGATTAATGAAAAACTGTTTTTT
CDR3 protein: CASRPTPGQINEKLFF

V gene: TRBV4-1
clone size: -
J gene: TRBJ2-1
D gene: TRBD2
CDR3 DNA: TGCGCCAGCAGCCAAGTGGTAGCGGGCCTATACAATGAGCAGTTCTTC
CDR3 protein: CASSQVVAGLYNEQFF

V gene: TRBV11-2
clone size: once
J gene: TRBJ2-3
D gene: TRBD2
CDR3 DNA: TGTGCCAGCAGCTTTGCGCTCCTAGCGGGAGGCACAGATACGCAGTATTTT
CDR3 protein: CASSFALLAGGTDTQYF

V gene: TRBV5-6
clone size: -
J gene: TRBJ1-2
D gene: TRBD1
CDR3 DNA: TGTGCCAGCAGCTTGGACAGGGGGAATGGCTACACCTTC
CDR3 protein: CASSLDRGNGYTF

V gene: TRBV7-8
clone size: -
J gene: TRBJ1-5
D gene: -
CDR3 DNA: TGTGCCAGCAGCTTAAATCAGGGTCAGCCCCAGCATTTT
CDR3 protein: CASSLNQGQPQHF

V gene: TRBV7-9
clone size: -
J gene: TRBJ2-2
D gene: -
CDR3 DNA: TGTGCCAGCAGCTTAGGGGAGGTCACCGGGGAGCTGTTTTTT
CDR3 protein: CASSLGEVTGELFF

V gene: TRBV4-1
clone size: -
J gene: TRBJ2-5
D gene: TRBD2
CDR3 DNA: TGCGCCAGCAGCCAAGGGCCCGGGGGGTCAGGACCGAAGACCCAGTACTTC
CDR3 protein: CASSQGPGGSGPKTQYF

V gene: TRBV19
clone size: -
J gene: TRBJ2-5
D gene: TRBD2
CDR3 DNA: TGTGCCAGTAGTAGGCGTCTGGCGGGGGGACTACAAGAGACCCAGTACTTC
CDR3 protein: CASSRRLAGGLQETQYF

V gene: TRBV29-1
clone size: -
J gene: TRBJ2-6
D gene: TRBD1
CDR3 DNA: TGCAGCACCAGGACAGGGGTGATCTCTGGGGCCAACGTCCTGACTTTC
CDR3 protein: CSTRTGVISGANVLTF

V gene: TRBV19
clone size: -
J gene: TRBJ2-7
D gene: TRBD2
CDR3 DNA: TGTGCCAGTAGCAACACTCTAGCGGGGGACACCTACGAGCAGTACTTC
CDR3 protein: CASSNTLAGDTYEQYF

V gene: TRBV18
clone size: -
J gene: TRBJ2-7
D gene: -
CDR3 DNA: TGTGCCAGCGCAGGATACGAGCAGTACTTC
CDR3 protein: CASAGYEQYF

V gene: TRBV7-3
clone size: -
J gene: TRBJ2-1
D gene: -
CDR3 DNA: TGTGCCAGCAGCCAACAGATGGGACTGAGATACAATGAGCAGTTCTTC
CDR3 protein: CASSQQMGLRYNEQFF

V gene: TRBV15
clone size: -
J gene: TRBJ2-7
D gene: TRBD1
CDR3 DNA: TGTGCCACCAGCAGGTCCCGGGACAGGTACGAGCAGTACTTC
CDR3 protein: CATSRSRDRYEQYF

V gene: TRBV7-9
clone size: -
J gene: TRBJ1-3
D gene: -
CDR3 DNA: TGTGCCAGCAGCTTAGGCCTAGGCTCTGGAAACACCATATATTTT
CDR3 protein: CASSLGLGSGNTIYF

V gene: TRBV7-2
clone size: -
J gene: TRBJ2-7
D gene: -
CDR3 DNA: TGTGCCAGCAGCCCCGACACCCCCTACGAGCAGTACTTC
CDR3 protein: CASSPDTPYEQYF

V gene: TRBV10-3
clone size: -
J gene: TRBJ2-2
D gene: TRBD2
CDR3 DNA: TGTGCCATCAGGATTCCCGGGACTAGCGGTTATAACACCGGGGAGCTGTTTTTT
CDR3 protein: CAIRIPGTSGYNTGELFF

V gene: TRBV19
clone size: -
J gene: TRBJ1-1
D gene: TRBD1
CDR3 DNA: TGTGCCAGTAGTATGGAGAGGGGACAGTGGAACACTGAAGCTTTCTTT
CDR3 protein: CASSMERGQWNTEAFF

V gene: TRBV9
clone size: -
J gene: TRBJ2-3
D gene: -
CDR3 DNA: TGTGCCAGCAGTTTCTCTAGCGCTGGCACAGATACGCAGTATTTT
CDR3 protein: CASSFSSAGTDTQYF

V gene: TRBV14
clone size: -
J gene: TRBJ2-3
D gene: -
CDR3 DNA: TGTGCCAGCAGCCTCACAGGGAACCCTTATACGCAGTATTTT
CDR3 protein: CASSLTGNPYTQYF

V gene: TRBV15
clone size: once
J gene: TRBJ2-7
D gene: -
CDR3 DNA: TGTGCCACCAGCCTAGCCAGGACCTACGAGCAGTACTTC
CDR3 protein: CATSLARTYEQYF

V gene: TRBV6-5
clone size: -
J gene: TRBJ2-7
D gene: TRBD1
CDR3 DNA: TGTGCCAGCAGTTATATGGACAGGGACGACGAGCAGTACTTC
CDR3 protein: CASSYMDRDDEQYF

V gene: TRBV28
clone size: -
J gene: TRBJ2-1
D gene: TRBD2
CDR3 DNA: TGTGCCAGCAGTTTAAGAAGCGGGAGGGTAGTTTACAATGAGCAGTTCTTC
CDR3 protein: CASSLRSGRVVYNEQFF